Listed below are T cell receptor beta chains from one sample, sequenced in a study of T-cell reconstitution after alpha-beta-depleted transplantation in children. TCRdb re-derived calls from the PCR reads in MiXCR, one entry per CDR3 protein. The table records some 340,000 distinct CDR3 sequences, 10% of them present only once. The specimen comprised PBMCs from the stem cell graft donor, sampled from the stem cell graft. Receptors were obtained from a human donor who donated a stem cell graft to a child with acute lymphoblastic leukemia. CDR3s include the opening cysteine and the closing phenylalanine or tryptophan. D genes are given only for firm matches. Rows give clone size only sometimes, using once, few, many, or a class for an expanded clone.

clone_size,d_call,cdr3_length,v_call,j_call,cdr3_aa,cdr3_nt
few,TRBD1,17,TRBV7-2,TRBJ1-4,CASSLVGQAQAGEKLFF,TGTGCCAGCAGCTTAGTGGGACAGGCTCAAGCCGGGGAAAAACTGTTTTTT
-,-,13,TRBV7-7,TRBJ2-1,CASSLEVRAEQFF,TGTGCTAGCAGCTTAGAGGTGCGGGCTGAGCAGTTCTTC
-,TRBD1,16,TRBV20-1,TRBJ2-6,CSASGQGSTGANVLTF,TGCAGTGCTTCGGGACAGGGGTCGACTGGGGCCAACGTCCTGACTTTC
many,-,13,TRBV9,TRBJ2-2,CASSVVETGELFF,TGTGCCAGCAGCGTGGTGGAAACCGGGGAGCTGTTTTTT
many,TRBD1,13,TRBV12-3/TRBV12-4,TRBJ1-1,CASSGQGFTEAFF,TGTGCCAGCAGCGGACAGGGCTTCACTGAAGCTTTCTTT
many,TRBD1,12,TRBV7-9,TRBJ1-1,CASSPGQIEAFF,TGTGCCAGCAGCCCGGGACAGATAGAAGCTTTCTTT
-,-,13,TRBV7-9,TRBJ1-4,CASSLGVDEKLFF,TGTGCCAGCAGCTTAGGGGTGGATGAAAAACTGTTTTTT
few,TRBD2,15,TRBV7-2,TRBJ2-1,CASSSNFAGENEQFF,TGTGCCAGCAGCTCGAACTTTGCGGGAGAGAATGAGCAGTTCTTC
many,TRBD1,16,TRBV27,TRBJ1-2,CASSLLTQGIRRGYTF,TGTGCCAGCAGTTTACTTACACAGGGGATTCGGCGTGGCTACACCTTC
few,-,11,TRBV7-2,TRBJ2-3,CASSFYNTQYF,TGTGCCAGCAGCTTTTATAATACGCAGTATTTT